This paragraph reports one TCR beta chain. The source of the sample is a study of control samples from healthy donors and cancer patients. This table comes from immunoSEQ multiplex PCR, and its TCRdb copy is limited to in-frame clones, with some not included. Found here are fewer than 65,000 clones, around 90% of them singletons; the top ten hold about 1.4%. V lost 0 bases, J lost 4 bases, and 3 bases lay in between. Germline-derived CDR1 and CDR2 are MGHRA and YSYEKL. The CDR3 length is 12 residues. This clonotype originated in a man aged 40-50 years with colorectal cancer. The chain has TRBV4-1 and TRBJ1-2; D is ambiguous. Sequencing used PBMCs. The CDR3 sequence: CASSQEGYGYTF. CDR3 nucleotides: TGCGCCAGCAGCCAAGAAGGCTATGGCTACACCTTC.